This T cell receptor (beta chain) was observed in a study of blood T cell repertoires in COVID-19. In the study overall: Researchers got acute and convalescent COVID-19 samples from the United States, Italy and Spain. Sample material is recorded as cDNA or gDNA derived from T cells, B-cell-depleted T cells, or PBMCs.

Looked up from germline, CDR1 is SGHDT and CDR2 is YYEEEE. CDR3 length equals 16 residues. V lost 0 bases, J lost 1 base, and 6 bases stayed unmatched. In the authors' methods: It was from reference gene primer amplification that nucleated cell counts were estimated. Assay used: immunoSEQ multiplex PCR; TCRdb lists only in-frame clones, some missing. The D gene and trimming were derived from the DNA, and the V and J assignments and clone size from that table. The sample contains just over 300,000 clones, about 85% of which appear only once. The sample comprised peripheral blood. The receptor comes from a man aged 18 to 29 with active or convalescent COVID-19. V is TRBV5-6 and J is TRBJ2-7; TRBD1 matches 8 bases. CDR3 sequence: CASSLGGQVRSYEQYF. The CDR3 DNA is TGTGCCAGCAGCTTGGGGGGACAGGTTCGATCCTACGAGCAGTACTTC. The variable domain in full, completed from reference TRBV5-6 and TRBJ2-7, reads DAGVTQSPTHLIKTRGQQVTLRCSPKSGHDTVSWYQQALGQGPQFIFQYYEEEERQRGNFPDRFSGHQFPNYSSELNVNALLLGDSALYLCASSLGGQVRSYEQYFGPGTRLTVT.